This TCR beta chain is from a study of cytomegalovirus exposure and HLA in healthy donors. About the study: Inside one of the first data releases sat around 85 million unique TCRs taken from HLA-typed donors. Study-wide findings and caveats: The dataset shows that most TCR sequences were rare, while some public TCRs occurred in many donors. Among TCR beta chains, those listed as cytomegalovirus-associated numbered some 160. Several of the most significant clusters appeared linked to common viral pathogens, based on a later analysis.

J lost 7 bases, V lost 7 bases, and 7 bases had no gene match. This CDR3 comprises 13 residues. CDR1 and CDR2 from the germline V gene are MNHNS and SASEGT. With 60 Vbeta and 13 Jbeta primers, the PCR was carried out. Assay: immunoSEQ multiplex PCR; the TCRdb copy retains only in-frame clones and omits some. The sample yields about 82,000 clones, approximately 80% seen once. Remarks on this clone: Antigen unknown.

The gene calls are TRBV6-1 and TRBJ1-5; 7 bases match TRBD1. The clonotype comes from a human donor in good health. The sample consisted of PBMCs. CDR3 sequence: CASTLYRGQPQHF. CDR3 DNA: TGTGCCAGCACCTTATACAGGGGACAGCCCCAGCATTTT.